Detailed here is one T cell receptor beta chain. The V and J ends lost 3 bases and 1 base, in that order; junction bases with no gene match: 9. This CDR3 contains 19 residues. Germline loops: CDR1 LGHDT, CDR2 YNNKEL (reference sequence). The data were obtained in a study of blood T cell repertoires in COVID-19. Overall study context: T cells, B-cell-depleted T cells, or PBMCs provided the cDNA or gDNA that served as material.

Method: immunoSEQ multiplex PCR; TCRdb's copy keeps in-frame clones and lacks some. The top ten hold around 4.5% of the sample, which has 80,000 to 95,000 clones, over 70% seen once. The chain joins TRBV3-1 (or the pseudogene TRBV3-2) to TRBJ2-1; 13 bases line up with TRBD2. The sequence was collected from a woman aged 45-59 years with acute or convalescent COVID-19. What was sequenced was peripheral blood. The CDR3 protein is CASSQKKTSGGRSYNEQFF. CDR3 nucleotides: TGTGCCAGCAGCCAGAAGAAGACTAGCGGGGGGAGATCCTACAATGAGCAGTTCTTC.